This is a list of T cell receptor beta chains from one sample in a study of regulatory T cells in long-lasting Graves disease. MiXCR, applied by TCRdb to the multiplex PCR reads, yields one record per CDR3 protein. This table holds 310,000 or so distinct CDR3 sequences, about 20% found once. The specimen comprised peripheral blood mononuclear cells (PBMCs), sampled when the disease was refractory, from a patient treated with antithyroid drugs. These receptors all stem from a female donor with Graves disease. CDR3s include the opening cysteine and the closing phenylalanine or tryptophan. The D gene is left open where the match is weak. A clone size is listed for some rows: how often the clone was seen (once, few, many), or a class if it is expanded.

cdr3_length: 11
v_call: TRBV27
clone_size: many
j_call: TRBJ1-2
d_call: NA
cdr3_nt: TGTGCCAGCAGGGGGAACTATGGCTACACCTTC
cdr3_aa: CASRGNYGYTF

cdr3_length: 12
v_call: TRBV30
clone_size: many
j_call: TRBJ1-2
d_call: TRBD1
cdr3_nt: TGTGCCGAAGGACAGGGGGCCTATGGCTACACCTTC
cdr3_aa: CAEGQGAYGYTF

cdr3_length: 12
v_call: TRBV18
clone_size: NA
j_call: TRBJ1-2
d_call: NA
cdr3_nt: TGTGCCAGCTCTTTCCCAGGGGTCGGCTACACCTTC
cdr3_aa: CASSFPGVGYTF

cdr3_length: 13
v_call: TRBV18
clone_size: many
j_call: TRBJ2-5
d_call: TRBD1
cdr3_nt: TGTGCCAGCAGCCCGACAGGGAAGGAGACCCAGTACTTC
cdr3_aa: CASSPTGKETQYF

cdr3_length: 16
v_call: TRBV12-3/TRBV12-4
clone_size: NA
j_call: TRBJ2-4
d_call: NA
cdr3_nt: TGTGCCAGCAGTCGAACAGGTTCCCTAGCCAAAAACATTCAGTACTTC
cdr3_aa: CASSRTGSLAKNIQYF

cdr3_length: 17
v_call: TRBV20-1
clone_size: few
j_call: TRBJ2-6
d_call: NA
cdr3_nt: TGCAGTGCCAACCCCCGGGGGATCGCTGAAGGGGCCAACGTCCTGACTTTC
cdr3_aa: CSANPRGIAEGANVLTF

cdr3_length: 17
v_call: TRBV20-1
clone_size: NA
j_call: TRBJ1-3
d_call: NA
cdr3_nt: TGCAGTGCTAGAGTTATTGTGGCGGGTGGCTCTGGAAACACCATATATTTT
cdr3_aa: CSARVIVAGGSGNTIYF

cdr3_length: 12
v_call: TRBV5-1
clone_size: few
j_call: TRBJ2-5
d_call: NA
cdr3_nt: TGCGCCAGCAGTGGGACATTCGGGACCCAGTACTTC
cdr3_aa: CASSGTFGTQYF

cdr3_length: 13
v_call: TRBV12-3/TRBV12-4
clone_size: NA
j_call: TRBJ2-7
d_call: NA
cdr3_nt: TGTGCCAGCAGTTTATACCCTGTCTACGAGCAGTACTTC
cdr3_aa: CASSLYPVYEQYF

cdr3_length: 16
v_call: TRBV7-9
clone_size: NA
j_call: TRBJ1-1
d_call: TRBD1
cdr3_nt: TGTGCCAGCAGCACGGGGACAGGGGGCACAAGGAGGGGAGCTTTCTTT
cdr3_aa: CASSTGTGGTRRGAFF

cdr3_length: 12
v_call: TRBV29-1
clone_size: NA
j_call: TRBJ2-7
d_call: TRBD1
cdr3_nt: TGCAGCGTAGGGGACAGGGGCTACGAGCAGTACTTC
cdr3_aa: CSVGDRGYEQYF

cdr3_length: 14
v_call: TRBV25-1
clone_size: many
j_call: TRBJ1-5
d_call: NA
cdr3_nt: TGTGCCAGCAGTGCTAGGGGGGACTCATGGCCCCAGCATTTT
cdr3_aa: CASSARGDSWPQHF

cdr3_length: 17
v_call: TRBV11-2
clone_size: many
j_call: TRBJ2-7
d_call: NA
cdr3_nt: TGTGCCAGCAGCCCATTTCCCCACGGGCAGGGGTCCTACGAGCAGTACTTC
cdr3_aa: CASSPFPHGQGSYEQYF

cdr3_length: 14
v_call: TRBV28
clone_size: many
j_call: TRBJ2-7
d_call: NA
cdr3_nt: TGTGCCAGCAGTTTATCTGGGGGCTCCTACGAGCAGTACTTC
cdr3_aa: CASSLSGGSYEQYF

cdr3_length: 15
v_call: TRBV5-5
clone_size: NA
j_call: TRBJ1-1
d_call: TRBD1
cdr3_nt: TGTGCCAGCAGCTTGGGGGCGACAGGGGACACTGAAGCTTTCTTT
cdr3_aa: CASSLGATGDTEAFF

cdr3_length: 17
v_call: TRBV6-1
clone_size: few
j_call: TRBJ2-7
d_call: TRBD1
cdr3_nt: TGTGCCAGCAGTGCTTACTCCGGGACAGGTTCCTTGTACGAGCAGTACTTC
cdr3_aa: CASSAYSGTGSLYEQYF

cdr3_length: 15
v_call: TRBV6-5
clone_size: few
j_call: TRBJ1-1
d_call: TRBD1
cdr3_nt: TGTGCCAGCAGTTACGACTCAGGGGGGAACACTGAAGCTTTCTTT
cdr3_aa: CASSYDSGGNTEAFF

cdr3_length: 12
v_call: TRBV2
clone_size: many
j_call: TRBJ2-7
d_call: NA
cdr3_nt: TGTGCCAGCAGGGAATCGGTATACGAGCAGTACTTC
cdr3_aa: CASRESVYEQYF

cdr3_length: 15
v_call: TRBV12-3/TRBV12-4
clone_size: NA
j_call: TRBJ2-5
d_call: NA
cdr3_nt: TGTACCAGCGGTTCTCCGGGACTGGGACAAGAGACCCAGTACTTC
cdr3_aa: CTSGSPGLGQETQYF

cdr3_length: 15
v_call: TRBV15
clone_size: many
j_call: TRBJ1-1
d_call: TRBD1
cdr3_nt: TGTGCCACCAGCACGGGGGACAGACTAAACACTGAAGCTTTCTTT
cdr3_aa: CATSTGDRLNTEAFF

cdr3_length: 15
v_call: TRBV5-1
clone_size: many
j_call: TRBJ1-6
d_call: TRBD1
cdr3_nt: TGCGCCAGCAGCTTGGTCGGACAGGGACAATCACCCCTCCACTTT
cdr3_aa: CASSLVGQGQSPLHF

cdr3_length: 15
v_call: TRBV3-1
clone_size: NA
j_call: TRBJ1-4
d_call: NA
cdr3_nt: TGTGCCAGCAGCCAAGTTGCAGGGGCCCATGAAAAACTGTTTTTT
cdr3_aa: CASSQVAGAHEKLFF

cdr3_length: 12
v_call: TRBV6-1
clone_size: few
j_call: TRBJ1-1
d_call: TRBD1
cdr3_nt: TGTGCCAGCAGTCTAACAGGGGTTGAAGCTTTCTTT
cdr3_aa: CASSLTGVEAFF

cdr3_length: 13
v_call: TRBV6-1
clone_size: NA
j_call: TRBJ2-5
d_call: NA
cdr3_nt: TGTGCCAGCAGCCCTTCTACCACAGAGACCCAGTACTTC
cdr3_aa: CASSPSTTETQYF

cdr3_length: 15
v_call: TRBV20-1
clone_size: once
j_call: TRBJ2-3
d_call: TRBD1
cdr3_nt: TGCAGTGCTAAGATGGACAGGCCCCGCACAGATACGCAGTATTTT
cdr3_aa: CSAKMDRPRTDTQYF

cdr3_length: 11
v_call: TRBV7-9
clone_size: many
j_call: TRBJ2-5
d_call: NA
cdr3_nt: TGTGCCTATTCGGCCACAGAGACCCAGTACTTC
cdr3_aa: CAYSATETQYF

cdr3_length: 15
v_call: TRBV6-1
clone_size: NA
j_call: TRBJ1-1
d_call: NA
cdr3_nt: TGTGCCAGCCGTCCCTCCCAGGTTATTCGACGAGAAGCTTTCTTT
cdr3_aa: CASRPSQVIRREAFF

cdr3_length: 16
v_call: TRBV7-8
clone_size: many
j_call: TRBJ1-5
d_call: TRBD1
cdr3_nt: TGTGCCAGCACCCAGGGGAGGGGACAGGGGGATCAGCCCCAGCATTTT
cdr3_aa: CASTQGRGQGDQPQHF

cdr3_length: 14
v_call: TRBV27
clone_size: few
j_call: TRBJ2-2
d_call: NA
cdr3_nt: TGTGCCAGCAGTGGAATGGAGGACACCGGGGAGCTGTTTTTT
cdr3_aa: CASSGMEDTGELFF

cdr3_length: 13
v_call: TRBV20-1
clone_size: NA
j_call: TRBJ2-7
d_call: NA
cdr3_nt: TGCAGTGCTAGGGGGCCTAGCGTCTACGAGCAGTACTTC
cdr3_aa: CSARGPSVYEQYF

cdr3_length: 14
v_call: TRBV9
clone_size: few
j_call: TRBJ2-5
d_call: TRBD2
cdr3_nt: TGTGCCAGCAGCGTAGGCGGGAGGGGAGAGACCCAGTACTTC
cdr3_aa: CASSVGGRGETQYF

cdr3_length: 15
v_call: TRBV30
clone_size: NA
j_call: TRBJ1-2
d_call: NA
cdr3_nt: TGTGCCTGGAGTGGATTGACAGTCCGGAGCTATGGCTACACCTTC
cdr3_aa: CAWSGLTVRSYGYTF

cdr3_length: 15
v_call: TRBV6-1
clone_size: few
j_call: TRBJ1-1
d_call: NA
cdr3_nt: TGTGCCAGCAGTGAATCTATGACTATGAACACTGAAGCTTTCTTT
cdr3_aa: CASSESMTMNTEAFF

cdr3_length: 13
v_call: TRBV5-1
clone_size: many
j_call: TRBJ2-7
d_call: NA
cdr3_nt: TGCGCCAGCAAGGCTGGACATTCCTCCGAGCAGTACTTC
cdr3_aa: CASKAGHSSEQYF

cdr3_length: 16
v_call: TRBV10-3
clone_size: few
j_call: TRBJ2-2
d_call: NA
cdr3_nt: TGTGCCATCGGGGCCTCGGGCGGATCGAACACCGGGGAGCTGTTTTTT
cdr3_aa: CAIGASGGSNTGELFF

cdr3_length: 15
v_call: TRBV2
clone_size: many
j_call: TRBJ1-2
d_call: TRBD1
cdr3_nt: TGTGCCAGCAGTGAGAGGGGGCGCGGAACATATGGCTACACCTTC
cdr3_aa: CASSERGRGTYGYTF

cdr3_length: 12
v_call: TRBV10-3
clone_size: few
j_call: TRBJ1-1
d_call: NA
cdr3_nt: TGTGCCATCAGTGCAGGGTATAATGAAGCTTTCTTT
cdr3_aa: CAISAGYNEAFF

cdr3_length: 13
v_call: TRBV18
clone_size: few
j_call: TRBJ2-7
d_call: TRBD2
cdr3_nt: TGTGCCAGCTCACCCGGGGGGGCGCGAGAGCAGTACTTC
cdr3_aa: CASSPGGAREQYF

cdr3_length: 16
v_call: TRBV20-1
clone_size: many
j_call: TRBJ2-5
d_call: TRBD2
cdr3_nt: TGCAGTGCTAGATATATGAGCGGGGGGGCTCAAGAGACCCAGTACTTC
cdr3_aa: CSARYMSGGAQETQYF

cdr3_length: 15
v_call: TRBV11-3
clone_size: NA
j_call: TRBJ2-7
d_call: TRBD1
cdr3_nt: TGTGCCAGCAGCGGGCCCGGGACAGCGGCAGTAAAGCAGTACTTC
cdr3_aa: CASSGPGTAAVKQYF

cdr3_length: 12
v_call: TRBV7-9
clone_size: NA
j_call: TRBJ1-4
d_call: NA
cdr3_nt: TGTGCCAGCAGCGCCTTAAGGGAAAAACTGTTTTTT
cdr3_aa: CASSALREKLFF

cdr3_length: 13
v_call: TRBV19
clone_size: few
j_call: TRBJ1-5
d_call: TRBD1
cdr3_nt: TGTACCAGTAGTACTCAGGGGGTACAGCCCCAGCATTTT
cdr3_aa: CTSSTQGVQPQHF

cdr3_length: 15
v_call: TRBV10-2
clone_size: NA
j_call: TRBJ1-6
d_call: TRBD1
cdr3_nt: TGCGCCAGCAGTCCCGGGACAGGGGATAATTCACCCCTCCACTTT
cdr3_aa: CASSPGTGDNSPLHF

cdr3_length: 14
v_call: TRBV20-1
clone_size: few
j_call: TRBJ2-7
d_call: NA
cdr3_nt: TGCAGTGCTAGTAGGTCGGGGCGGGTGGACGAGCAGTACTTC
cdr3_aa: CSASRSGRVDEQYF

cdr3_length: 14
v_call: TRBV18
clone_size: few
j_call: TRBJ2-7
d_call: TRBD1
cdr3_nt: TGTGCCAGCTCCCGGGGACAGTGGGCCTACGAGCAGTACTTC
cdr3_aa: CASSRGQWAYEQYF

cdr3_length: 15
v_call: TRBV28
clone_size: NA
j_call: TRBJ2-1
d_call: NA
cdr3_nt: TGTGCCAGCAGTTTTTTGCGAGGGGTCTACAATGAGCAGTTCTTC
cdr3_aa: CASSFLRGVYNEQFF

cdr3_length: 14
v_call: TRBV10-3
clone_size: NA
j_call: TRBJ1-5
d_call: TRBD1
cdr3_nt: TGTGCCATCAGTCAACCAGGGGGCGGTCAGCCCCGGCATTTT
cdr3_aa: CAISQPGGGQPRHF

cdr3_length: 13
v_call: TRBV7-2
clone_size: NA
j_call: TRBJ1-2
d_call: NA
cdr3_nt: TGTGCCAGCAGTCCGGACATTAACTATGGCTACACCTTC
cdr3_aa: CASSPDINYGYTF

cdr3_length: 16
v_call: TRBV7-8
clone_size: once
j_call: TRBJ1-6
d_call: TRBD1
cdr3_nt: TGTGCCAGCACTATCACCCCGGGACAGATTGGTCCACCCCTCCACTTT
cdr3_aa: CASTITPGQIGPPLHF

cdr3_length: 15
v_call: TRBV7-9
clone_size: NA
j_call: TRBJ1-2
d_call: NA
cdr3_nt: TGTGCCAGCAGCCCCCAAGGCCCAGGGAACTATGGCTACACCTTC
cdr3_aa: CASSPQGPGNYGYTF

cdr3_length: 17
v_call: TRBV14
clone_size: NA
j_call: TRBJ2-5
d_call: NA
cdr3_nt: TGTGCCAGCAGCAGCGGGGCAGGGGGGGTCCGGGAAGAGACCCAGTACTTC
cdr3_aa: CASSSGAGGVREETQYF

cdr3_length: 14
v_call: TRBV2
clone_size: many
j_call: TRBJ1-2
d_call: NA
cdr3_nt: TGTGCCAGCCTTCAGGGCAGGGGTGGATATGGCTACACCTTC
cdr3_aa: CASLQGRGGYGYTF

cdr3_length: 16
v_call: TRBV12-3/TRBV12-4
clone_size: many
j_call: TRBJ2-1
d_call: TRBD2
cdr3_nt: TGTGCCAGCAGTTTCCGAAGGACTAGCGTGGACAATGAGCAGTTCTTC
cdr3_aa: CASSFRRTSVDNEQFF

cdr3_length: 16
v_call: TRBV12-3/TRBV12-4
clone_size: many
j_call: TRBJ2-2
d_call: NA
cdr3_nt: TGTGCCAGCACCCAGGGCTATGCAACCTCGACCGGGGAGCTGTTTTTT
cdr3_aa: CASTQGYATSTGELFF

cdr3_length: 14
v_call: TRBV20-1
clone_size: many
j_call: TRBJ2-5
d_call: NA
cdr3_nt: TGCAGTGCTAGGGCCGGACAAGTCCAAGAGACCCAGTACTTC
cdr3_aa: CSARAGQVQETQYF

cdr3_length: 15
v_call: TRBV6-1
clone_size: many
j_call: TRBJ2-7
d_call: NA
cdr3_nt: TGTGCCAGCAACCCAAGGACAACCCGCTCCTACGAGCAGTACTTC
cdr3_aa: CASNPRTTRSYEQYF